This T cell receptor (beta chain) was profiled in a study of blood T cell repertoires in COVID-19. Study-level background: Material from acute and convalescent COVID-19 was sourced from the United States, Italy and Spain. In each case, the material was cDNA or gDNA derived from T cells, B-cell-depleted T cells, or PBMCs.

Under the authors' procedure: Amplified reference gene primers provided the basis for estimating nucleated cell counts. Using immunoSEQ multiplex PCR, the repertoire was profiled, and TCRdb retains in-frame clones only, with some absent. V, J and clone size are those of that table, while D and trimming were read from the DNA. The table includes roughly 98,000 clones, roughly 77% detected once. The ends were cut back, 6 bases at V and 5 bases at J, with 13 bases in the middle. Germline CDR1 and CDR2: MNHEY and SMNVEV (reference sequence). The CDR3 runs 14 residues. Sequenced input: peripheral blood. V and J are TRBV27 and TRBJ1-4; the D is unclear. This TCR derives from a human donor in a cohort sampled during active COVID-19. The CDR3 DNA is TGTGCCAGCAGGGCCTCCCGTTTAAATGAAAAACTGTTTTTT. Translating it yields CASRASRLNEKLFF.